One sample yielded the 24 T cell receptor beta chains listed below, sequenced in a study of blood T cell repertoires in COVID-19. The method was immunoSEQ multiplex PCR; TCRdb's version includes in-frame clones alone and lacks a portion of them. The top ten clones hold approximately 1% of a sample with fewer than 450,000 clones, about 90% of them seen once. The source material was PBMCs or T cells enriched from blood (not recorded which). These receptors all come from a woman in her 30s who had recovered from COVID-19.

As for this clone: Germline is not matched at one junction end, which may reflect a read error. The chain carries TRBV27 and TRBJ2-1, with D tentatively TRBD1 (5 bases). The CDR3 is 12 residues long. Germline CDR1 and CDR2: MNHEY and SMNVEV (reference sequence). CDR3 sequence: CASSPRAQGSVF. CDR3 sequence (DNA): TGTGCCAGCAGTCCCCGGGCTCAGGGCTCGGTCTTC.

The chain uses TRBV3-1 (or the pseudogene TRBV3-2) and TRBJ2-2, with 12 bases identical to TRBD2. V shed 1 base and J 6 bases; nucleotides not matched to a gene: 15. CDR3 length: 20 residues. CDR1 LGHDT and CDR2 YNNKEL come from the germline V gene (reference sequence). CDR3 coding DNA: TGTGCCAGCAGCCAAGGCCTAGCGGGGGGGCGAGTTATGAGATCCGGGGAGCTGTTTTTT. Amino acids: CASSQGLAGGRVMRSGELFF.

The V call is TRBV27, the J call TRBJ1-2, with D tentatively TRBD1 (5 bases). CDR3 length equals 14 residues. CDR1 and CDR2 from the germline V gene are MNHEY and SMNVEV (reference sequence). The V gene lost 6 bases and the J gene lost 4 bases, with 15 bases spanning the gap. The CDR3 DNA follows: TGTGCCAGCAGGAGACAGACGACAAGCTATGGCTACACCTTC. This translates into CASRRQTTSYGYTF.

The chain carries TRBV5-4 and TRBJ1-2; a weak D match, TRBD1 (5 bases). This CDR3 contains 12 residues. V gave up 4 bases and J gave up 6 bases, with 10 bases separating them. Per germline, CDR1 SGHNT and CDR2 YYREEE (reference sequence). CDR3 region: CASSQGRDGYTF. Here the CDR3 DNA reads TGTGCCAGCAGCCAGGGTAGAGATGGCTACACCTTC.

This rearrangement joins TRBV29-1 to TRBJ1-1, with TRBD1 identical over 8 bases. J gave up 5 bases and V 5 bases, and 7 bases lay outside the gene matches. The germline gives CDR1 SQVTM, CDR2 ANQGSEA. The CDR3 totals 13 residues. The CDR3 DNA is TGCAGCGTTACGACAGGGGATGGAACTGAAGCTTTCTTT. Protein sequence: CSVTTGDGTEAFF. Full variable domain (missing parts from reference TRBV29-1 and TRBJ1-1): SAVISQKPSRDICQRGTSLTIQCQVDSQVTMMFWYRQQPGQSLTLIATANQGSEATYESGFVIDKFPISRPNLTFSTLTVSNMSPEDSSIYLCSVTTGDGTEAFFGQGTRLTVV.

Only a few counts were recorded for this clone. Here the CDR3 DNA reads TGCGCCAGCAGCTTGTTGACAGGTGGTGAAGCTTTCTTT. It yields the protein CASSLLTGGEAFF. This chain uses TRBV5-1 with TRBJ1-1; maybe TRBD1 (6 bases). CDR1 SGHRS and CDR2 YFSETQ come from the germline V gene. V lost 1 base, J lost 7 bases, and 11 bases lay in between. The CDR3 has 13 residues.

V is TRBV6-5 and J is TRBJ2-5; tentatively, D is TRBD2 (6 bases). The CDR3 sequence is 16 residues long. In germline, CDR1 is MNHEY, CDR2 SVGAGI. Trimming stripped 2 bases from V and 4 bases from J, with 17 bases between. CDR3 sequence: CASSYGQRYGGETQYF. The CDR3 DNA reads as TGTGCCAGCAGTTACGGCCAGCGGTACGGGGGAGAGACCCAGTACTTC.

The chain couples TRBV28 to TRBJ2-7, with 7 bases matching TRBD1. This CDR3 spans 15 amino acids. Germline V gives CDR1 MDHEN, CDR2 SYDVKM. V dropped 6 bases and J dropped 0; count of bases not matched to a gene: 8. The chain's CDR3 is CASRSAGTDSYEQYF. CDR3 coding DNA: TGTGCCAGCAGGTCTGCCGGGACAGACTCCTACGAGCAGTACTTC.

The chain's CDR3 is CASSSAGSGNTEAFF. The CDR3 nucleotides read TGCGCCAGCAGCTCGGCAGGGTCGGGGAACACTGAAGCTTTCTTT. This sequence joins TRBV5-1 and TRBJ1-1, with a weak D call TRBD1 (5 bases). V gave up 3 bases and J gave up 1 base, with 13 bases separating them. The CDR3 has 15 residues. The V gene's germline CDR1 is SGHRS and CDR2 YFSETQ.

There are a few counts of this clone. The rearrangement links TRBV29-1 to TRBJ1-5; D might be TRBD1 (6 bases). This CDR3 region has 14 residues. The V end lost 6 bases, the J end lost 10 bases, and 22 bases lay between the germline ends. Germline-derived CDR1 and CDR2 are SQVTM and ANQGSEA. CDR3 loop: CSVTEGTLSFPQHF. The CDR3 DNA follows: TGCAGCGTCACCGAGGGGACATTATCATTTCCCCAGCATTTT.

On this clone: The sample carries other DNA sequences with the same CDR3. The chain employs TRBV5-1 and TRBJ1-5; 7 bases are a match to TRBD1. Germline CDR1 reads SGHRS; CDR2 reads YFSETQ. J gave up 1 base and V 0 bases, and 1 base lay outside the gene matches. This CDR3 spans 15 amino acids. DNA of the CDR3: TGCGCCAGCAGCTTGGGACAGGGAAGCAATCAGCCCCAGCATTTT. It encodes CASSLGQGSNQPQHF.

The chain carries TRBV28 and TRBJ2-7, with D possibly matching TRBD2 (5 bases). Germline values: CDR1 MDHEN, CDR2 SYDVKM. The CDR3 runs 15 residues. Trimming took off 6 bases at V and 2 bases at J, with 17 bases between the two ends. CDR3 sequence (DNA): TGTGCCAGCAGCCCCCCCCCGGGGTTACCCTACGAGCAGTACTTC. The encoded protein is CASSPPPGLPYEQYF. Together with reference TRBV28 and TRBJ2-7, the CDR3 gives the full variable domain: DVKVTQSSRYLVKRTGEKVFLECVQDMDHENMFWYRQDPGLGLRLIYFSYDVKMKEKGDIPEGYSVSREKKERFSLILESASTNQTSMYLCASSPPPGLPYEQYFGPGTRLTVT.

V usage is TRBV9 and J usage is TRBJ2-7, with 10 bases identical to TRBD1. V lost 4 bases to trimming and J lost 5 bases; unmatched junction nucleotides: 3. Germline V gene sequence: CDR1 SGDLS, CDR2 YYNGEE. This CDR3 region has 13 residues. CDR3 region: CASSPGTGDEQYF. The CDR3 DNA follows: TGTGCCAGCAGCCCAGGGACAGGGGACGAGCAGTACTTC.

The chain uses TRBV27 and TRBJ2-7, with 8 positions matching TRBD2. Trimming at V came to 6 bases and at J to 7 bases, leaving 17 bases not matched to a gene. The CDR3 has 16 residues. CDR1 is MNHEY, CDR2 SMNVEV, per germline (reference sequence). The CDR3 spells CASRRSGGRGVGEQYF. CDR3 nucleotide sequence: TGTGCCAGCAGAAGGTCGGGGGGGAGGGGGGTCGGAGAGCAGTACTTC.

The chain links TRBV3-1 (or the pseudogene TRBV3-2) to TRBJ1-1; D unresolved. The CDR3 contains 15 residues. V gave up 4 bases and J gave up 4 bases, with 16 bases separating them. Germline assignment: CDR1 LGHDT and CDR2 YNNKEL (reference sequence). DNA of the CDR3: TGTGCCAGCAGCCGTGGTCAGGTTCCAGGCACTGAAGCTTTCTTT. Its protein product is CASSRGQVPGTEAFF.

This chain links TRBV6-2 or TRBV6-3 with TRBJ2-2, with 9 positions matching TRBD1. In germline, CDR1 is MNHEY, CDR2 SVGEGT. Trimming cost V 2 bases and J 2 bases; bases outside gene matches: 9. The CDR3 is 18 amino acids. Here the CDR3 reads CASSYVYRGQGNTGELFF. As DNA, the CDR3 is TGTGCCAGCAGTTACGTGTACAGGGGGCAGGGCAACACCGGGGAGCTGTTTTTT.

The V call is TRBV2, the J call TRBJ1-1, with D uncertain. The CDR3 consists of 11 residues. The germline CDR1 and CDR2 sequences are SNHLY and FYNNEI. V shed 11 bases and J shed 1 base, with 8 bases lying between them. CDR3 amino acids: CAGRQNTEAFF. The CDR3 DNA follows: TGTGCCGGGCGACAGAACACTGAAGCTTTCTTT.

This clone was counted a few times. This chain connects TRBV6-1 to TRBJ1-5; D gene uncertain. The length of the CDR3 is 14 residues. Deletions cut 2 bases from V and 5 bases from J, with 10 bases between. Germline CDR1 is MNHNS and CDR2 is SASEGT. The CDR3 bases are TGTGCCAGCAGTGAACTGCACATCGATCAGCCCCAGCATTTT. Encoded protein: CASSELHIDQPQHF.

The chain recombines TRBV4-1 with TRBJ1-4, with TRBD1 identical over 7 bases. The CDR3 extends over 17 amino acids. V trimming: 1 base; J trimming: 3 bases; junction bases outside the gene matches: 8. Germline V gene sequence: CDR1 MGHRA, CDR2 YSYEKL. The CDR3 nucleotides read TGCGCCAGCAGCCAAGGCGGAGCAGGGGGATCTAATGAAAAACTGTTTTTT. As protein: CASSQGGAGGSNEKLFF.

V is TRBV18 and J is TRBJ2-3; possibly TRBD1 for D (6 bases). The CDR3 sequence is 17 residues long. Trimming shortened V by 5 bases and J by 1 base, and 19 bases separated the two germline ends. The germline CDR1 and CDR2 sequences are KGHSH and LQKENI. DNA for the CDR3: TGTGCCAGCTCATCCCTACAGGGTGGGTTGGGCACAGATACGCAGTATTTT. Its translation is CASSSLQGGLGTDTQYF.

V usage is TRBV19 and J usage is TRBJ1-2, with 8 bases fitting TRBD1. V was clipped by 4 bases and J by 2 bases; unmatched bases: 6. Looked up from germline, CDR1 is LNHDA and CDR2 is SQIVND (reference sequence). CDR3 size: 15 residues. CDR3 in amino acids: CASSTIWTGNYGYTF. CDR3 DNA: TGTGCCAGTAGTACCATCTGGACAGGGAACTATGGCTACACCTTC.

The chain recombines TRBV7-9 with TRBJ1-4, with a tentative D call TRBD1 (6 bases). The germline gives CDR1 SEHNR, CDR2 FQNEAQ (reference sequence). The ends were cut back, 6 bases at V and 2 bases at J, with 13 bases in the middle. This CDR3 spans 15 amino acids. The CDR3 DNA reads as TGTGCCAGCAGACAACAGGGACCGACTAATGAAAAACTGTTTTTT. Its translation: CASRQQGPTNEKLFF. Supplemented by reference TRBV7-9 and TRBJ1-4, the full variable domain reads DTGVSQNPRHKITKRGQNVTFRCDPISEHNRLYWYRQTLGQGPEFLTYFQNEAQLEKSRLLSDRFSAERPKGSFSTLEIQRTEQGDSAMYLCASRQQGPTNEKLFFGSGTQLSVL.

V is TRBV3-1 (or the pseudogene TRBV3-2) and J is TRBJ1-2; D is undetermined. CDR1 is LGHDT and CDR2 is YNNKEL in the germline V gene (reference sequence). The CDR3 is 14 amino acids. Between the trimmed V and J ends, which lost 1 base and 2 bases, there was a span of 8 bases. CDR3 amino acids: CASSQVGVNYGYTF. The CDR3 bases are TGTGCCAGCAGCCAAGTCGGGGTGAACTATGGCTACACCTTC.

The table lists this clone with a count of one. The chain recombines TRBV28 with TRBJ2-4; tentative D call: TRBD1 (5 bases). CDR1 is MDHEN, CDR2 SYDVKM, per germline. The V and J ends lost 6 bases and 3 bases respectively, with 27 bases between them. The CDR3 runs to 19 residues. Here the CDR3 DNA reads TGTGCCAGCAGCCCAGGGCAGGGCGAAGGCCCGATAAGCAAAAACATTCAGTACTTC. Its protein is CASSPGQGEGPISKNIQYF.